This T cell receptor (beta chain) comes out of a study of beta chain features in type 1 diabetes. The junction had 5 bases not matched to a gene; V was cut back by 2 bases and J by 5 bases. Germline V CDR1 and CDR2: LGHNA, YSLEER. The CDR3 spans 15 residues. Of the isolated RNA, all was reverse transcribed, and so the sequenced material was expressed TCRB transcripts. Assay used: immunoSEQ multiplex PCR; TCRdb lists only in-frame clones, some missing. Altogether 240,000 or so clones are present, just over 20% being singletons, with the ten largest covering approximately 0.029%. This clone was seen a handful of times. Its target is not known. Based on CD45RO/CCR7/CD25/CD127/CD95/CD27, CD4+ regulatory, stem cell-like memory, naive and central memory cells were sorted. Findings of the study overall: Lower insertion and higher deletion counts appeared at VDJ junctions in type 1 diabetes patients. A potential PCR bias toward shorter templates would be equal in patient and control samples. All four CD4+ subsets of Type 1 diabetes patients contained TCRB CDR3s that were moderately but significantly shorter.

The chain combines TRBV4-3 with TRBJ2-3; TRBD2 agrees at 9 bases. The source of this sequence is a woman in her thirties or forties with type 1 diabetes. Sequenced material: naive CD4+ T cells from blood. As DNA, the CDR3 is TGCGCCAGCAGCCAATTAGCGGGAGCAGGAGATACGCAGTATTTT. Translating it yields CASSQLAGAGDTQYF.